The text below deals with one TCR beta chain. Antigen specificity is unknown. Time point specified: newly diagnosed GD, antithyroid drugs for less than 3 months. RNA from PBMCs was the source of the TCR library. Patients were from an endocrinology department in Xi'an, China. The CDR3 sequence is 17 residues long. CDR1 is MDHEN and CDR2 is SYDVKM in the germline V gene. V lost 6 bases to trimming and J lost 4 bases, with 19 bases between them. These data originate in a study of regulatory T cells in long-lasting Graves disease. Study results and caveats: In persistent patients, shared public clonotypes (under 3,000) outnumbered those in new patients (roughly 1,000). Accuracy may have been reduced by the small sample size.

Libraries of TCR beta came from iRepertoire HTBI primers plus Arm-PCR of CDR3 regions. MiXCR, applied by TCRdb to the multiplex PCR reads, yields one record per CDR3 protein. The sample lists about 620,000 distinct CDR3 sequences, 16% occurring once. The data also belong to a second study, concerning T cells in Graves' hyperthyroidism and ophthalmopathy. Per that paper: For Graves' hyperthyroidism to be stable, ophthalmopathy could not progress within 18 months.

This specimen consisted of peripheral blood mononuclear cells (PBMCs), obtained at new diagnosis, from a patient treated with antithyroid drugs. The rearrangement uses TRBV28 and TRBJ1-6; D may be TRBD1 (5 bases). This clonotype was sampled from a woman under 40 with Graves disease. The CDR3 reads CASSLPPPGRYNSPLHF. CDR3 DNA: TGTGCCAGCAGCTTACCCCCTCCGGGACGGTATAATTCACCCCTCCACTTT.